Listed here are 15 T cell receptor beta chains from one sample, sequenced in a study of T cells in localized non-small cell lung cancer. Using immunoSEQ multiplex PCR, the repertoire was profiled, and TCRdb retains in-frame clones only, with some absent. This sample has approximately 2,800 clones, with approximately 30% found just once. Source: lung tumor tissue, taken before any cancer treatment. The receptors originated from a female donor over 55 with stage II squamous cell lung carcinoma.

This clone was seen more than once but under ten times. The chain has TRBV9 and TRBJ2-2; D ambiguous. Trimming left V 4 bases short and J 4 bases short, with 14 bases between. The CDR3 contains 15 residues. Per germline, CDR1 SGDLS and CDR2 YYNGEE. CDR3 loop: CASSPTVESTGELFF. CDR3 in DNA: TGTGCCAGCAGCCCTACAGTGGAGAGCACCGGGGAGCTGTTTTTT. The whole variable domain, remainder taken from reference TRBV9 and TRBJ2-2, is DSGVTQTPKHLITATGQRVTLRCSPRSGDLSVYWYQQSLDQGLQFLIQYYNGEERAKGNILERFSAQQFPDLHSELNLSSLELGDSALYFCASSPTVESTGELFFGEGSRLTVL.

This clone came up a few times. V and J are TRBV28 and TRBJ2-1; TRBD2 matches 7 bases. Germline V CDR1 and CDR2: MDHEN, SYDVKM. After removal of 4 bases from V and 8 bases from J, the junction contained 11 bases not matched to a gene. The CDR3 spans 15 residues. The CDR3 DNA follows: TGTGCCAGCAGTTCCCATGCGGGAGCGGGCGATGAGCAGTTCTTC. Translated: CASSSHAGAGDEQFF.

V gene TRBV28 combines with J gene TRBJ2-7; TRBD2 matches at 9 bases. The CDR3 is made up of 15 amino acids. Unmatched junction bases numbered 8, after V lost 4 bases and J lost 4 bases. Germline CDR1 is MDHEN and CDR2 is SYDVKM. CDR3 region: CASSSPTSGIYEQYF. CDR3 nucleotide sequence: TGTGCCAGCAGTTCCCCGACTAGCGGAATATACGAGCAGTACTTC.

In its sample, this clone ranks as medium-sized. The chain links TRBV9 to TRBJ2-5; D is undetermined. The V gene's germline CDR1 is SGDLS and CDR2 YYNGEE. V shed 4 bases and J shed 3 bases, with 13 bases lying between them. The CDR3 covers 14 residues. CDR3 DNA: TGTGCCAGCAGCCCTTCATTGGGTGAAGAGACCCAGTACTTC. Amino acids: CASSPSLGEETQYF.

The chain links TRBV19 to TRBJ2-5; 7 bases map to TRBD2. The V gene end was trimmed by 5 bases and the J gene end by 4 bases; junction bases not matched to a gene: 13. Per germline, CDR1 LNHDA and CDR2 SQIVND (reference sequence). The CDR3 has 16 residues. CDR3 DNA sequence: TGTGCCAGTAGTCTCCGCGAAACCTTAGCGGGAGAGACCCAGTACTTC. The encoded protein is CASSLRETLAGETQYF.

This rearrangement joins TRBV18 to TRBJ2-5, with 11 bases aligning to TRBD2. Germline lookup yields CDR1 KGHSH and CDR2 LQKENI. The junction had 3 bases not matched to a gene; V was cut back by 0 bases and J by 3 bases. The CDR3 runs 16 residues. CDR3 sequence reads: CASSPPRLAGKETQYF. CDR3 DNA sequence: TGTGCCAGCTCACCACCGAGACTAGCGGGGAAAGAGACCCAGTACTTC.

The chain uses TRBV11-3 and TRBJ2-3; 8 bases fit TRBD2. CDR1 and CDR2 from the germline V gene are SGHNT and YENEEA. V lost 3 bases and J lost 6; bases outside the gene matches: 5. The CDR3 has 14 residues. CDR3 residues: CASSLLTGGDTQYF. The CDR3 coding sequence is TGTGCCAGCAGCTTGCTTACGGGGGGGGATACGCAGTATTTT. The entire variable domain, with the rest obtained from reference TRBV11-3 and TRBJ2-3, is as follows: EAGVVQSPRYKIIEKKQPVAFWCNPISGHNTLYWYLQNLGQGPELLIRYENEEAVDDSQLPKDRFSAERLKGVDSTLKIQPAELGDSAVYLCASSLLTGGDTQYFGPGTRLTVL.

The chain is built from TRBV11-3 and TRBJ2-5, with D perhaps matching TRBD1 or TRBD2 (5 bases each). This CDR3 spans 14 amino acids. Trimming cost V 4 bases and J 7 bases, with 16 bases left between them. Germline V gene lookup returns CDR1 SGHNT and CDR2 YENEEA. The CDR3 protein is CASSSPPPGGTQYF. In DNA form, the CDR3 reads TGTGCCAGCAGCTCGCCACCTCCTGGGGGGACCCAGTACTTC.

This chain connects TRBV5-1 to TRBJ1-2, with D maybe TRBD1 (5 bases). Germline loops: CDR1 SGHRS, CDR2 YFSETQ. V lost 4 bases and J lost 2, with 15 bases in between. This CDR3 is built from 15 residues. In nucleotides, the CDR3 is TGCGCCAGCAGCCCTGGAGGGGTAGGCAACTATGGCTACACCTTC. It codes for CASSPGGVGNYGYTF.

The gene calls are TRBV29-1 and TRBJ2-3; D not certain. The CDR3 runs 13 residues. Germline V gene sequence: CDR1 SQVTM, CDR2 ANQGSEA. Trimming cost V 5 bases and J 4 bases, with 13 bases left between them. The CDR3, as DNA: TGCAGCGTTATACCGAATTCCGCAGATACGCAGTATTTT. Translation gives CSVIPNSADTQYF.

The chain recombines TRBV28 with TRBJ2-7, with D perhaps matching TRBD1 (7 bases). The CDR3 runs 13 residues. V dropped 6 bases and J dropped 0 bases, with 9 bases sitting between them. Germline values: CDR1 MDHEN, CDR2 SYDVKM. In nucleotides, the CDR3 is TGTGCCAGCAGGCGGGACAGCTCCTACGAGCAGTACTTC. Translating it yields CASRRDSSYEQYF.

CDR3: CASSARTNTGELFF. The CDR3, as DNA: TGTGCCAGCTCAGCGCGGACTAACACCGGGGAGCTGTTTTTT. The chain employs TRBV18 and TRBJ2-2; D is possibly TRBD2 (5 bases). V was clipped by 5 bases and J by 2 bases, with 9 bases between them. The CDR3 spans 14 residues. Germline V gene sequence: CDR1 KGHSH, CDR2 LQKENI.

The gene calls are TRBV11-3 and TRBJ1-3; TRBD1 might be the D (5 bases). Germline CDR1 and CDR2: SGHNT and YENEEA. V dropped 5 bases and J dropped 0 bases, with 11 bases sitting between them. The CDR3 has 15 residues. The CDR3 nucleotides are TGTGCCAGCAGCGTCGACAGACGCTCTGGAAACACCATATATTTT. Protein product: CASSVDRRSGNTIYF. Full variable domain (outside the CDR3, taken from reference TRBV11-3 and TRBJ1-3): EAGVVQSPRYKIIEKKQPVAFWCNPISGHNTLYWYLQNLGQGPELLIRYENEEAVDDSQLPKDRFSAERLKGVDSTLKIQPAELGDSAVYLCASSVDRRSGNTIYFGEGSWLTVV.

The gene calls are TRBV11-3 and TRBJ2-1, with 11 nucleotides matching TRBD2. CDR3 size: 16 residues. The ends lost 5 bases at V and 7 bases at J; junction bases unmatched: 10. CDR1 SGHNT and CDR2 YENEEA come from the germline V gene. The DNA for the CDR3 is TGTGCCAGCAGCCCACCTGGCCTAGCGGGGGGAAATGAGCAGTTCTTC. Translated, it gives CASSPPGLAGGNEQFF. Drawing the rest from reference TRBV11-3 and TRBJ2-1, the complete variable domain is EAGVVQSPRYKIIEKKQPVAFWCNPISGHNTLYWYLQNLGQGPELLIRYENEEAVDDSQLPKDRFSAERLKGVDSTLKIQPAELGDSAVYLCASSPPGLAGGNEQFFGPGTRLTVL.

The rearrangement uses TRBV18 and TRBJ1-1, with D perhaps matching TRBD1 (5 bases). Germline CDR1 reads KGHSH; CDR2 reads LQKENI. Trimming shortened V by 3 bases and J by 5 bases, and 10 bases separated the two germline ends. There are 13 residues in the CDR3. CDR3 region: CASSPAGRTEAFF. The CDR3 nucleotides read TGTGCCAGCTCACCGGCAGGGCGGACTGAAGCTTTCTTT.